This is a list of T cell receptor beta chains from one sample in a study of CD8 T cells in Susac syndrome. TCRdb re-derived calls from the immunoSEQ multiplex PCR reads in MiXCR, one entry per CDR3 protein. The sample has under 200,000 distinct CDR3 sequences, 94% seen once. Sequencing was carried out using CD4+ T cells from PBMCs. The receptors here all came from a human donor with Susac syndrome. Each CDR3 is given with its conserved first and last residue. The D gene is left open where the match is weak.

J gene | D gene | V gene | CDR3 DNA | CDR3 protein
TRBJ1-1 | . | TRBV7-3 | TGTGCCAGCAGCCCGGACCAGAACACTGAAGCTTTCTTT | CASSPDQNTEAFF
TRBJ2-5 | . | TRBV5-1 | TGCGCCAGCAGCTTGGTGGGGGTCGGCGAGACCCAGTACTTC | CASSLVGVGETQYF
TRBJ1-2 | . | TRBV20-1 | TGCAGTGCTAGAGACCCTCAGGGGAAGGGGGATGGCTACACCTTC | CSARDPQGKGDGYTF
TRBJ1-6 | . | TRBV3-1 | TGTGCCAGCAGCCAAGTAGGAAATTCACCCCTCCACTTT | CASSQVGNSPLHF
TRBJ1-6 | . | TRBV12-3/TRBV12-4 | TGTGCCAGCAAGGCTGCGGGGACGTCTTCACCCCTCCACTTT | CASKAAGTSSPLHF
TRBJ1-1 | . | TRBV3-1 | TGTGCCAGCAGCCAAGGAGATATTAGGTCGGCTTTCTTT | CASSQGDIRSAFF
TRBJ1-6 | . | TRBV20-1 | TGCAGTGCTAGAGCGGGGGCAGGGTCCTATAATTCACCCCTCCACTTT | CSARAGAGSYNSPLHF
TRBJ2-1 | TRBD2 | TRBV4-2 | TGTGCCAGCAGCCAAGATGAAGGGAGGGGTAATGAGCAGTTCTTC | CASSQDEGRGNEQFF
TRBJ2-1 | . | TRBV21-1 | TGTGCCAGCCTTTTCTCCTACAATGAGCAGTTCTTC | CASLFSYNEQFF
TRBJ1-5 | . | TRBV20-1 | TGCAGTGCTAGAGAGCCCAGGCCCAATCAGCCCCAGCATTTT | CSAREPRPNQPQHF
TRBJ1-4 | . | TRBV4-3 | TGCGCCAGCAGCCAAGATCTTAGGGGGTCAACTAATGAAAAACTGTTTTTT | CASSQDLRGSTNEKLFF
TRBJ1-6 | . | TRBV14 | TGTGCCAGCAGCCAAGATTATCAGCTGAATTCACCCCTCCACTTT | CASSQDYQLNSPLHF
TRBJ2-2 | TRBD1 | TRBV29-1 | TGCAGCGGCGGGACAGGGGATGACACCGGGGAGCTGTTTTTT | CSGGTGDDTGELFF
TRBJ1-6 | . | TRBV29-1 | TGCAGCGCCCCGGCCCCCAGGAGTAATTCACCCCTCCACTTT | CSAPAPRSNSPLHF